The rows below give T cell receptor beta chains drawn from one sample of a study of blood T cells in healthy people across ages. MiXCR, applied by TCRdb to the 5' RACE reads, yields one record per CDR3 protein. The sample yields 1.5 million to 2 million distinct CDR3 sequences, roughly 27% seen once. The source material was blood. Receptor source: a woman in her thirties in good health. The CDR3 runs from the conserved cysteine through the conserved F or W. D genes are given only for firm matches. Part of the rows lack a size; the others show once, few, many or a class for expanded clones.

j_gene,d_gene,v_gene,abundance,CDR3aa,CDR3nt
TRBJ1-1,.,TRBV29-1,few,CSVEKGARAFF,TGCAGCGTTGAGAAAGGGGCTCGAGCTTTCTTT
TRBJ2-5,TRBD2,TRBV6-1,.,CASGSGLAGVETQYF,TGTGCCAGCGGATCGGGGCTAGCGGGAGTTGAGACCCAGTACTTC
TRBJ2-5,TRBD2,TRBV4-1,.,CASSQGSGGAWETQYF,TGCGCCAGCAGCCAAGGCAGCGGGGGGGCCTGGGAGACCCAGTACTTC
TRBJ2-1,.,TRBV12-3/TRBV12-4,many,CASSPSAGGQFF,TGTGCCAGCAGCCCTAGCGCCGGGGGCCAGTTCTTC
TRBJ1-2,.,TRBV5-1,few,CASSLDPGGATYGYTF,TGCGCCAGCAGCTTGGATCCTGGGGGGGCCACCTATGGCTACACCTTC
TRBJ2-1,.,TRBV25-1,few,CANHLPEQFF,TGTGCCAACCACCTGCCTGAGCAGTTCTTC
TRBJ2-7,TRBD2,TRBV20-1,many,CSARGGSGGNYEQYF,TGCAGTGCTAGAGGCGGTAGCGGGGGGAACTACGAGCAGTACTTC
TRBJ2-2,.,TRBV6-6,.,CASSYSVVGSGGELFF,TGTGCCAGCAGTTACTCGGTAGTAGGGAGTGGCGGGGAGCTGTTTTTT
TRBJ2-7,.,TRBV3-1,.,CASSQEAVVGEQYF,TGTGCCAGCAGCCAAGAGGCAGTGGTGGGCGAGCAGTACTTC
TRBJ2-3,.,TRBV12-3/TRBV12-4,few,CASSLAVGPTPDTQYF,TGTGCCAGCAGTTTAGCTGTGGGACCAACCCCAGATACGCAGTATTTT
TRBJ2-1,.,TRBV7-9,many,CASSLIEQFF,TGTGCCAGCAGCTTAATTGAGCAGTTCTTC
TRBJ2-3,.,TRBV2,.,CASKFSPRGTDTQYF,TGTGCCAGCAAATTTAGCCCCCGGGGGACAGATACGCAGTATTTT
TRBJ1-2,TRBD1,TRBV4-3,many,CASSPQGADGYTF,TGCGCCAGCAGCCCCCAGGGGGCAGATGGCTACACCTTC
TRBJ2-7,.,TRBV9,few,CASSENSRGEQYF,TGTGCCAGCAGCGAGAATAGCCGCGGAGAGCAGTACTTC
TRBJ1-2,.,TRBV20-1,.,CSATMGGRNYGYTF,TGCAGTGCCACCATGGGGGGGAGAAACTATGGCTACACCTTC
TRBJ1-1,TRBD1,TRBV12-3/TRBV12-4,.,CASSFAGGNTEAFF,TGTGCCAGCAGTTTCGCAGGGGGCAACACTGAAGCTTTCTTT
TRBJ2-7,.,TRBV5-6,many,CASSFAGPAEQYF,TGTGCCAGCAGCTTTGCGGGCCCTGCCGAGCAGTACTTC
TRBJ1-1,.,TRBV18,few,CASSRDSLDTEAFF,TGTGCCAGCTCACGCGATTCGTTGGACACTGAAGCTTTCTTT
TRBJ1-5,TRBD1,TRBV10-2,.,CASTPAGGGQPQHF,TGCGCCAGCACGCCTGCAGGGGGGGGTCAGCCCCAGCATTTT
TRBJ2-5,.,TRBV18,.,CAGSPPQGNEREETQYF,TGTGCCGGCTCACCACCGCAGGGGAATGAAAGAGAAGAGACCCAGTACTTC
TRBJ2-1,TRBD1,TRBV7-8,few,CASSDRQGAHYEQFF,TGTGCCAGCAGCGACAGACAGGGGGCTCACTATGAGCAGTTCTTC
TRBJ2-3,.,TRBV4-3,few,CASSQEGALPTDTQYF,TGCGCCAGCAGCCAAGAAGGGGCGCTCCCCACAGATACGCAGTATTTT
TRBJ2-7,.,TRBV12-3/TRBV12-4,many,CASSHGAGEQYF,TGTGCCAGCAGTCATGGGGCAGGCGAGCAGTACTTC
TRBJ2-7,TRBD2,TRBV29-1,many,CSVTPGLASNEQYF,TGCAGCGTTACCCCGGGACTAGCATCCAACGAGCAGTACTTC
TRBJ1-3,TRBD1,TRBV18,.,CASSPDRDSGNTIYF,TGTGCCAGCTCACCTGACAGGGACTCTGGAAACACCATATATTTT
TRBJ1-1,TRBD1,TRBV6-5,few,CASSEDRASTEAFF,TGTGCCAGCAGTGAAGACAGGGCGAGCACTGAAGCTTTCTTT
TRBJ2-7,.,TRBV5-6,.,CASSLALTPHEQYF,TGTGCCAGCAGCTTGGCCCTCACACCCCACGAGCAGTACTTC
TRBJ2-7,TRBD2,TRBV29-1,many,CSVEEGLAGAEQYF,TGCAGCGTTGAAGAGGGACTAGCGGGAGCCGAGCAGTACTTC
TRBJ2-5,.,TRBV27,many,CASSFRATLGTQYF,TGTGCCAGCAGTTTCCGGGCTACGTTGGGGACCCAGTACTTC
TRBJ1-5,.,TRBV7-2,.,CASSLDGGLGQPQHF,TGTGCCAGCAGCTTAGATGGGGGGCTGGGACAGCCCCAGCATTTT
TRBJ2-7,.,TRBV3-1,many,CASSQEGGSYEQYF,TGCGCCAGCAGCCAAGAAGGGGGCTCCTACGAGCAGTACTTC
TRBJ1-2,.,TRBV25-1,.,CASSEGIANYGYTF,TGTGCCAGCAGTGAGGGGATAGCTAACTATGGCTACACCTTC
TRBJ1-5,.,TRBV30,many,CAWSGRNRNQPQHF,TGTGCCTGGAGCGGACGGAATCGCAATCAGCCCCAGCATTTT
TRBJ1-2,TRBD1,TRBV12-3/TRBV12-4,many,CASSRQGNYGYTF,TGTGCCAGCAGCCGACAGGGGAACTATGGCTACACCTTC
TRBJ2-2,.,TRBV6-2/TRBV6-3,.,CASRKLLGTGELFF,TGTGCCAGCAGAAAACTCCTGGGTACCGGGGAGCTGTTTTTT
TRBJ2-3,TRBD2,TRBV24-1,.,CATSEQPGLAGRQYF,TGTGCCACCAGTGAACAACCGGGACTAGCGGGCCGTCAGTATTTT
TRBJ2-1,.,TRBV6-5,many,CASSYRGYNEQFF,TGCGCCAGCAGCTATCGGGGGTACAATGAGCAGTTCTTC
TRBJ2-3,.,TRBV12-3/TRBV12-4,few,CASSLRGIGTDTQYF,TGTGCCAGCAGTTTAAGGGGCATCGGCACAGATACGCAGTATTTT